This T cell receptor beta chain was profiled in a study of tumor-infiltrating lymphocytes in glioblastoma multiforme listed by TCRdb under 2017. Broadly, across the study: To test whether intratumoral genomic heterogeneity fosters TIL diversity, the study jointly examined somatic mutations, TIL diversity and immune response activity. Findings and caveats that apply to the study as a whole: T cells were not sorted into functional subsets, and such sorting was noted by the authors as a future improvement. Clone frequencies may be distorted by RNA-based TCR sequencing because unequal numbers of TCR transcripts are carried by T cells. Generalizability is limited because the TCR and somatic mutation analysis included only one glioblastoma patient.

TCRB libraries were constructed from RNA through three rounds of nested multiplex PCR following a modified ARM-PCR protocol with multiple V-beta primers and a C-beta primer. ProtoScript II Reverse Transcriptase and a C-beta primer were used to synthesize TCRB-specific cDNA from 0.45 to 0.55 ug total RNA. The description of the TCRB libraries did not include any unique molecular identifiers. In the third PCR, barcodes and adapters were added over roughly 23 cycles with Deep VentR (exo-) polymerase, after which 250-500 bp bands were gel purified. An Illumina HiSeq 2500 was used to sequence the TCRB libraries with 250 bp paired-end reads. As for the authors' bioinformatics: The reads were cleaned with Trimmomatic, merged with FLASH and assigned V, D and J segments with MiGEC before being analyzed in VDJtools. The Shannon-Wiener diversity index, calculated using VDJtools, was used to quantify repertoire diversity. TCRdb cleaned the public reads at Q25 with fastp, built clones with MiXCR and kept in-frame beta chains. CDR3 protein sequences are deduplicated, and each keeps its most common genes and DNA. The V and J calls reflect TCRdb's pipeline rather than the authors' work. This sample has 9,300 or so distinct CDR3 sequences in its table, and 74% of those were observed once. The ten biggest clones cover 76% of the sample.

This clonotype has a handful of counts. Its antigen remains undetermined. No much larger clone is present one base from it, and per-base qualities are unavailable. The AllPrep DNA/RNA mini kit was used to purify genomic DNA and total RNA simultaneously from each of the approximately 9 tumor samples. All RNA had OD 260/280 ratios above 1.9 and RNA integrity numbers above 6.5. The sequence came from a male donor with glioblastoma. Sequenced sample: brain tumor tissue.

The nucleotide sequence is given as TGTGCCAGCAGCCTGAGTTACGACAGATCGGCTTTCTTT. Its coded protein is CASSLSYDRSAFF. The chain was built from TRBV11-2 and TRBJ1-1; perhaps TRBD1 is the D gene, with 5 bases matching. From the germline V gene, CDR1 is SGHAT and CDR2 is FQNNGV. Measured from the cysteine to the phenylalanine, the CDR3 is 13 residues long. Kept here is only the CDR3 DNA, which spans 39 bases and is read in frame from base 1. A distance of 18 bases separates the germline ends of V and J, which lose 5 bases and 11 bases respectively.